Detailed here is one TCR beta chain. Its antigen is as yet unknown. Germline CDR1 is MNHEY and CDR2 is SVGAGI. V shed 5 bases and J 9 bases; nucleotides not matched to a gene: 11. The CDR3 is made up of 15 amino acids. This record comes from a study of PD-L1 blockade in urothelial cancer. Whole-study context: Men with urothelial cancer arising in the bladder made up about nine tenths of the roughly 29 patients. Samples came from 3 weeks, at the second dose, and 6 weeks into treatment. Blood samples had a median of 141,255 T cells. Study results and limitations: Durable-benefit cases showed more tumor-associated blood clone expansion at 3 weeks.

The table came from immunoSEQ multiplex PCR; TCRdb's copy has only in-frame clones and leaves some out. The profile shows approximately 79,000 clones, around 90% of them singletons. This sequence joins TRBV6-5 and TRBJ2-7, with TRBD1 identical over 12 bases. Here the sequenced sample was PBMCs, taken around atezolizumab (anti-PD-L1) treatment. The source of this sequence is a woman between 70 and 85 years old with urothelial cancer. The CDR3 DNA reads as TGTGCCAGCAGTATTGCGGGACAGGGGGCATTAGGGCAGTACTTC. This sequence encodes CASSIAGQGALGQYF.